This TCR beta chain was captured by sequencing in a study of shared clonotypes between healthy human individuals (TCRdb year 2020). The study in broad terms: The cohort comprised a couple of women and a few men aged 18 to 49 years. Per donor, three plates each were used for CD4 naive and CD4 memory, two for CD8 naive, and one for CD8 memory. To estimate repertoire size and how much clonotypes are shared between individuals, the study performed deep sequencing of blood TCR repertoires from a few healthy adults. Libraries were prepared and TCR repertoires were sequenced by different laboratories using diverse techniques, in order to increase sequencing depth and limit assay-specific biases. Per donor, leukapheresis produced somewhere between about 0.9 and 10 billion PBMCs. Findings and caveats that apply to the study as a whole: Based on pairwise subsampling, the degree of clonotype sharing among donors was expected to be affected by sequencing depth. Naive subsets generally had larger estimated clonotype richness than memory subsets did. Incomplete sequencing was indicated by rarefaction of sorted-subset datasets, despite the large sequencing depth. Sampling was restricted to blood, and TCR repertoires in tissue are likely to differ from TCR repertoires in blood. Because the study included a small number of donors, the genetic and exposure-history diversity represented was limited. Higher generation probabilities were observed for clonotypes shared by all four sorted-subset donors than for non-shared clonotypes. When several donors were compared, the shared fraction of clonotypes was about 5% for naive CD4, around 3.5% for naive CD8, about 2.5% for memory CD4, and less than 0.45% for memory CD8.

TCR CDR3 regions were amplified from genomic DNA by multiplex PCR using the deep immunoSEQ assay. Genomic DNA extracted from each cell subset was distributed evenly over all wells of several immunoSEQ 96-well plates, and each plate served as one replicate. For sorted subsets, each replicate PCR was loaded with roughly 190 ng genomic DNA, equivalent to 25,000 to 35,000 T cell genomes. Purified libraries were quantified with a Qubit 3.0 fluorometer, sized on a Bioanalyzer 2100, and re-quantified with the KAPA Library Quantification kit. Every immunoSEQ 96-well plate was sequenced on a separate single-read 150-cycle Illumina NextSeq 550 flow cell. On the authors' methods: Because the immunoSEQ output held only junctional sequences and lacked quality scores, the filtering could not match the filtering applied to full-length reads. Sequences were annotated with PyIR, a Python wrapper for IgBLAST v1.9, using IMGT germline references to assign V/J genes and CDR3. Reads were filtered out if the reads had weak V/J assignments (E-value above 1e-6), no CDR3, stop codons, out-of-frame junctions, or ambiguous translated residues. V3J clonotypes were defined by identical inferred V gene, J gene, and CDR3 amino acid sequence. To compute the percentage overlap between repertoires, the number of shared unique clonotypes was divided by the size of the smaller repertoire. Repertoire richness was assessed with RTK rarefaction, the Chao1 estimator, and Recon v2.1 estimates of unobserved clonotypes. For all TCRbeta clonotypes obtained by the gDNA method from a few donors, generation probabilities were computed with OLGA. In TCRdb, the immuneACCESS table is reduced to in-frame sequences with V and J assigned. These tables do not hold every clone; where another copy was compared, an unresolved V gene accounts for under half, and the others remain unexplained. From that table come the V and J calls and clone size; the DNA was used to work out D and trimming. The sample yields 780,000 or so clones; 72% were counted once. The ten largest clones capture under 2% of the sample.

As regards this clone: Its recognized antigen is unknown. No base quality information exists; no much larger clone differs at one position.

Donors were healthy HIV-negative adults with no recently reported acute infections or vaccinations. Every donor was a Caucasian adult residing in Nashville, Tennessee, USA. Magnetic negative selection was used to enrich CD4+ T cells, after which naive cells were positively selected on CD45RA and the negative fraction became the memory subset. Blood was obtained by leukapheresis, after which PBMCs were separated by Ficoll-Histopaque density gradient centrifugation and cryopreserved in liquid nitrogen vapor phase. Analytical flow cytometry was used to check the purity and quantity of each magnetically sorted T cell population. Genomic DNA was isolated from each sorted fraction and quantified by UV absorbance on a Nanodrop 2000c. CDR1 and CDR2, per the germline V gene, are MNHEY and SVGAGI. The CDR3 covers 13 residues, taking in both the cysteine and the phenylalanine. Only the CDR3 region is kept as DNA, spanning 39 bases read in frame from base 1. Deletion took 4 bases off V and 1 base off J, with a span of 8 bases between the germline ends.

The sequenced sample was memory CD4+ T cells sorted from blood. The label giving this sample's cell subset or site can be read as: CD45RA-negative fraction. The sequence is built from TRBV6-5 and TRBJ2-7; tentative D gene TRBD2, with 5 bases matching. This TCR was recovered from a woman aged 25 to 39 in good health. The CDR3 sequence is CASSSRGSYEQYF. In nucleotide form, the sequence is TGTGCCAGCAGTTCACGGGGATCCTACGAGCAGTACTTC.